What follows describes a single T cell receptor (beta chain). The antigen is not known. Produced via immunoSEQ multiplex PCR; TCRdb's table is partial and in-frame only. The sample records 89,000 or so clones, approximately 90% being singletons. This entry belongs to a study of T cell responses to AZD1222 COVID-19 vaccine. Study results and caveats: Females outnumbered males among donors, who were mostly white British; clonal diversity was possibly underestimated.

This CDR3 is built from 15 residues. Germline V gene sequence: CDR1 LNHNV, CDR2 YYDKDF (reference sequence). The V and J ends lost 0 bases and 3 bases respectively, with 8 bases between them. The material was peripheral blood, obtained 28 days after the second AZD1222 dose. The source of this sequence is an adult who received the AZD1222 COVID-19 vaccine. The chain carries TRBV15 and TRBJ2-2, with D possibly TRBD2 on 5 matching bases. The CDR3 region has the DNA TGTGCCACCAGCAGAGATCTGGGAGACACCGGGGAGCTGTTTTTT. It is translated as CATSRDLGDTGELFF. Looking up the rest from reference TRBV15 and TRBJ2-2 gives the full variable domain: DAMVIQNPRYQVTQFGKPVTLSCSQTLNHNVMYWYQQKSSQAPKLLFHYYDKDFNNEADTPDNFQSRRPNTSFCFLDIRSPGLGDTAMYLCATSRDLGDTGELFFGEGSRLTVL.